The 7 T cell receptor beta chains reported below all come from one sample, sequenced in a study of blood T cell repertoires in COVID-19. The table came from immunoSEQ multiplex PCR; TCRdb's copy has only in-frame clones and leaves some out. The sample consists of about 65,000 clones, over 75% of them appearing once. The source material was peripheral blood. The receptors come from a man older than 75 with acute or convalescent COVID-19.

This clone has more than one count but fewer than ten. The rearrangement links TRBV5-1 to TRBJ1-1, with D possibly TRBD1 on 5 matching bases. Germline lookup yields CDR1 SGHRS and CDR2 YFSETQ. V was trimmed by 4 bases and J by 5 bases, leaving 12 bases between them. This CDR3 comprises 13 residues. The CDR3 nucleotides read TGCGCCAGCAGCCAGGGTGAGGAAACTGAAGCTTTCTTT. Its protein product is CASSQGEETEAFF.

V gene TRBV5-1 combines with J gene TRBJ1-1, with a tentative D call TRBD1 (5 bases). CDR3 length: 13 residues. Per the germline V gene, CDR1 is SGHRS and CDR2 is YFSETQ. V dropped 7 bases and J dropped 1 base, with 11 bases sitting between them. The CDR3 spells CASRRDWNTEAFF. The CDR3 region has the DNA TGCGCCAGCCGCAGGGATTGGAACACTGAAGCTTTCTTT.

This chain joins TRBV18 and TRBJ1-5; D not resolved. The length of the CDR3 is 13 residues. Germline loops: CDR1 KGHSH, CDR2 LQKENI. Deletions cut 2 bases from V and 4 bases from J, with 6 bases between. CDR3 residues: CASSPNRNQPQHF. Here the CDR3 DNA reads TGTGCCAGCTCACCAAACAGAAATCAGCCCCAGCATTTT. Complete variable domain (other parts from reference TRBV18 and TRBJ1-5): NAGVMQNPRHLVRRRGQEARLRCSPMKGHSHVYWYRQLPEEGLKFMVYLQKENIIDESGMPKERFSAEFPKEGPSILRIQQVVRGDSAAYFCASSPNRNQPQHFGDGTRLSIL.

This clone was recorded only once. The V and J genes are TRBV5-1 and TRBJ2-7; D might be TRBD2 (5 bases). The CDR3 has 14 amino acids. Trimming left V 3 bases short and J 0 bases short, with 10 bases between. Germline assignment: CDR1 SGHRS and CDR2 YFSETQ. CDR3 sequence (DNA): TGCGCCAGCAGCTCTGGCGGGTCCTCCTACGAGCAGTACTTC. This gives the protein CASSSGGSSYEQYF.

This CDR3 is CASSRHGVNTEAFF. As DNA, the CDR3 is TGTGCCAGCAGCCGACACGGGGTGAACACTGAAGCTTTCTTT. This chain links TRBV14 with TRBJ1-1; D is uncertain. Trimming shortened V by 4 bases and J by 0 bases, and 9 bases separated the two germline ends. Germline values: CDR1 SGHDN, CDR2 FVKESK. This CDR3 is 14 amino acids long.

The chain recombines TRBV11-2 with TRBJ1-3; D not resolved. The V end lost 0 bases, the J end lost 0 bases, and 12 bases lay between the germline ends. CDR1 is SGHAT, CDR2 FQNNGV, per germline. The length of the CDR3 is 17 residues. CDR3 bases: TGTGCCAGCAGCTTAGATCTCTCCCGGTTCTCTGGAAACACCATATATTTT. It is translated as CASSLDLSRFSGNTIYF. Based on the CDR3 plus reference TRBV11-2 and TRBJ1-3, the full variable domain is EAGVAQSPRYKIIEKRQSVAFWCNPISGHATLYWYQQILGQGPKLLIQFQNNGVVDDSQLPKDRFSAERLKGVDSTLKIQPAKLEDSAVYLCASSLDLSRFSGNTIYFGEGSWLTVV.

The rearrangement links TRBV5-8 to TRBJ1-2; TRBD1 agrees at 7 bases. The trim removed 2 bases at V and 7 bases at J, leaving 17 bases unmatched. Germline V gene sequence: CDR1 SGHTS, CDR2 YDEGEE. There are 17 residues in the CDR3. Here the CDR3 DNA reads TGTGCCAGCAGCTTCTTCGGCACAGGGGAAAAAATGGGTGGCTACACCTTC. Amino acids: CASSFFGTGEKMGGYTF.